This TCR beta chain was captured in a study of Graves' ophthalmopathy and Graves' hyperthyroidism. The CDR3 totals 13 residues. V was pared by 2 bases and J by 6 bases, with 7 bases between. This clonotype was seen repeatedly, ten times or more. RNA transcripts served as template for amplifying TCR beta CDR3 sequences. First-round RT-PCR employed HTBI primers, with a second-round multiplex PCR after it. TCRdb called the multiplex PCR reads again in MiXCR, with one record for every CDR3 protein. This table holds more than 300,000 distinct CDR3 sequences, approximately 15% found once. The genes are TRBV12-3 or TRBV12-4 and TRBJ2-2; the D gene is possibly TRBD1 (6 bases). This TCR was sampled from a woman aged 18-35 years with stable Graves' hyperthyroidism. The sequenced material came from peripheral blood. This CDR3 reads CASSLRGSGELFF. The CDR3 DNA is TGTGCCAGCAGTTTAAGGGGGTCCGGGGAGCTGTTTTTT.